A single sample gave rise to the 30 T cell receptor beta chains below, sequenced in a study of T cell changes during pregnancy in multiple sclerosis. Only in-frame clones appear in the TCRdb table, and some are missing; sequencing was by immunoSEQ multiplex PCR. The sample shows around 45,000 clones, 75% to 90% of them seen only once. The specimen was CD8+ T cells from peripheral blood mononuclear cells, collected in the second trimester of pregnancy. These receptors were taken from a female donor with multiple sclerosis, enrolled in a pregnancy study.

The chain employs TRBV27 and TRBJ2-7; 9 nucleotides align to TRBD1. Germline V CDR1 and CDR2: MNHEY, SMNVEV (reference sequence). With V trimmed by 5 bases and J by 7 bases, 12 bases remained unmatched. CDR3 length equals 15 residues. The CDR3 region has the DNA TGTGCCAGCAGTAACCCTTTGGACAGGGGAGGGGAGCAGTACTTC. Its protein is CASSNPLDRGGEQYF.

The genes are TRBV5-1 and TRBJ1-1; tentatively, D is TRBD1 (6 bases). The CDR3 runs 13 residues. V was shortened by 0 bases and J by 11 bases, with 14 bases between the two germline ends. The germline V gene encodes CDR1 SGHRS and CDR2 YFSETQ. The DNA for the CDR3 is TGCGCCAGCAGCTTGGCCGAGGCAGGGGAGGCTTTCTTT. This codes for CASSLAEAGEAFF.

The chain uses TRBV29-1 and TRBJ1-1, with TRBD1 identical over 8 bases. V lost 7 bases to trimming and J lost 3 bases; unmatched junction nucleotides: 7. Germline V gene lookup returns CDR1 SQVTM and CDR2 ANQGSEA. The length of the CDR3 is 13 residues. CDR3 sequence (DNA): TGCAGCGGATCGACAGGGGCATACACTGAAGCTTTCTTT. As protein: CSGSTGAYTEAFF.

V and J are TRBV7-8 and TRBJ2-5; 9 bases agree with TRBD1. Germline CDR1 reads SGHVS; CDR2 reads FQNEAQ. CDR3 size: 15 residues. Unmatched junction bases numbered 6, after V lost 4 bases and J lost 3 bases. CDR3 coding DNA: TGTGCCAGCAGCTCGGGACAGGGAGTCGAAGAGACCCAGTACTTC. Protein product: CASSSGQGVEETQYF.

The chain is built from TRBV9 and TRBJ1-2; the D gene is possibly TRBD1 (5 bases). V shed 4 bases and J shed 6 bases, with 13 bases lying between them. The CDR3 spans 13 residues. Per germline, CDR1 SGDLS and CDR2 YYNGEE. Here the CDR3 reads CASSLGQAHGYTF. As DNA, the CDR3 is TGTGCCAGCAGCTTGGGGCAAGCGCATGGCTACACCTTC.

This clone was counted once. The V call is TRBV6-1, the J call TRBJ1-5; 9 positions agree with TRBD1. Germline V gives CDR1 MNHNS, CDR2 SASEGT. Trimming took 3 bases from V and 7 from J; bases not matched to a gene: 10. This CDR3 is built from 16 residues. The CDR3 DNA is TGTGCCAGCAGTGAGGACCCGGGACAGGGAGGGCAGCCCCAGCATTTT. Residues: CASSEDPGQGGQPQHF.

This sequence joins TRBV4-1 and TRBJ2-5, with D unclear. With the DNA end fitting TRBJ2-7 better, the J assignment may be wrong. The CDR3 has 13 residues. CDR1 is MGHRA and CDR2 is YSYEKL in the germline V gene. The CDR3 protein is CASSQVLAYEQYF. CDR3 DNA sequence: TGCGCCAGCAGCCAAGTTTTAGCTTACGAGCAGTACTTC.

This chain joins TRBV6-4 and TRBJ2-2; TRBD1 agrees at 7 bases. The V segment lost 10 bases and the J segment 4 bases; nucleotides outside the gene matches: 6. The CDR3 contains 13 residues. Germline V gene sequence: CDR1 MRHNA, CDR2 SNTAGT. In nucleotides, the CDR3 is TGTGCCACCAAGACAGGGTCCACCGGGGAGCTGTTTTTT. It encodes CATKTGSTGELFF.

V and J are TRBV7-9 and TRBJ2-7, with D perhaps matching TRBD1 (6 bases). V lost 2 bases and J 7 bases, leaving 9 bases between the germline ends. The CDR3 extends over 12 amino acids. Looked up from germline, CDR1 is SEHNR and CDR2 is FQNEAQ (reference sequence). As DNA, the CDR3 is TGTGCCAGCAGCTTACCTGGGACAGAGCAGTACTTC. This translates into CASSLPGTEQYF.

The rearrangement uses TRBV7-8 and TRBJ2-3; 8 bases map to TRBD1. In germline, CDR1 is SGHVS, CDR2 FQNEAQ. There are 15 residues in the CDR3. After removal of 4 bases from V and 3 bases from J, the junction contained 6 bases not matched to a gene. DNA for the CDR3: TGTGCCAGCAGCTCGACAGGGGATAATACAGATACGCAGTATTTT. Its protein is CASSSTGDNTDTQYF.

V usage is TRBV7-8 and J usage is TRBJ1-4; 8 nucleotides align to TRBD1. V dropped 3 bases and J dropped 7; count of bases not matched to a gene: 7. This CDR3 is built from 15 residues. From germline, CDR1 is SGHVS and CDR2 FQNEAQ. Here the CDR3 reads CASSLYSGGIEKLFF. The CDR3 nucleotides read TGTGCCAGCAGCTTGTATTCAGGGGGCATTGAAAAACTGTTTTTT. Using reference TRBV7-8 and TRBJ1-4 for the parts outside the CDR3, the full variable domain is GAGVSQSPRYKVAKRGQDVALRCDPISGHVSLFWYQQALGQGPEFLTYFQNEAQLDKSGLPSDRFFAERPEGSVSTLKIQRTQQEDSAVYLCASSLYSGGIEKLFFGSGTQLSVL.

The chain combines TRBV2 with TRBJ1-5; TRBD1 matches at 9 bases. CDR1 is SNHLY and CDR2 is FYNNEI in the germline V gene. The CDR3 is 14 residues long. After removal of 9 bases from V and 5 bases from J, the junction contained 8 bases not matched to a gene. CDR3 region: CASSGQGNHQPQHF. The CDR3 bases are TGTGCCAGTTCCGGACAGGGGAACCATCAGCCCCAGCATTTT.

This chain uses TRBV13 with TRBJ1-1, with 7 bases that match TRBD1. V trimming: 5 bases; J trimming: 2 bases; junction bases outside the gene matches: 5. Germline V gene lookup returns CDR1 PRHDT and CDR2 FYEKMQ (reference sequence). This CDR3 has 14 residues. The CDR3 DNA sequence: TGTGCCAGCAGCCACGGGACAGTCAACACTGAAGCTTTCTTT. It codes for CASSHGTVNTEAFF. Full variable domain (remainder filled in from reference TRBV13 and TRBJ1-1): AAGVIQSPRHLIKEKRETATLKCYPIPRHDTVYWYQQGPGQDPQFLISFYEKMQSDKGSIPDRFSAQQFSDYHSELNMSSLELGDSALYFCASSHGTVNTEAFFGQGTRLTVV.

This clone has a handful of counts. DNA of the CDR3: TGTGCCAGCAGCTTCTCCGCTAACTATGGCTACACCTTC. It translates to CASSFSANYGYTF. The chain combines TRBV11-2 with TRBJ1-2; D unclear. Per germline, CDR1 SGHAT and CDR2 FQNNGV. Trimming took off 3 bases at V and 0 bases at J, with 5 bases between the two ends. This CDR3 has 13 amino acids.

The chain links TRBV6-5 to TRBJ1-2, with a tentative D call TRBD1 (6 bases). The CDR3 extends over 14 amino acids. Per germline, CDR1 MNHEY and CDR2 SVGAGI. V shed 2 bases and J shed 1 base, with 8 bases lying between them. DNA of the CDR3: TGTGCCAGCAGTTACCGACAGGATAACTATGGCTACACCTTC. Translated, it gives CASSYRQDNYGYTF.

The chain is built from TRBV2 and TRBJ1-4; the match to TRBD1 covers 9 bases. V lost 6 bases and J lost 7; bases outside the gene matches: 9. The CDR3 contains 15 residues. Germline lookup yields CDR1 SNHLY and CDR2 FYNNEI. CDR3 loop: CASSPAGTGTEKLFF. CDR3 DNA sequence: TGTGCCAGCAGCCCGGCGGGGACAGGGACTGAAAAACTGTTTTTT.

The chain couples TRBV9 to TRBJ2-1, with D maybe TRBD2 (5 bases). CDR1 is SGDLS, CDR2 YYNGEE, per germline. The CDR3 totals 15 residues. The ends were cut back, 4 bases at V and 3 bases at J, with 14 bases in the middle. The CDR3 reads CASSPVGIDYNEQFF. The CDR3 region has the DNA TGTGCCAGCAGCCCCGTCGGGATAGACTACAATGAGCAGTTCTTC.

CDR3 loop: CASAAREGLRQPQHF. For the CDR3, the DNA is TGTGCCAGCGCCGCCCGTGAGGGTTTACGTCAGCCCCAGCATTTT. The chain recombines TRBV2 with TRBJ1-5; no firm D call. Germline V lookup: CDR1 SNHLY, CDR2 FYNNEI. Trimming took off 8 bases at V and 6 bases at J, with 20 bases between the two ends. The CDR3 is made up of 15 amino acids. Supplemented by reference TRBV2 and TRBJ1-5, the full variable domain reads EPEVTQTPSHQVTQMGQEVILRCVPISNHLYFYWYRQILGQKVEFLVSFYNNEISEKSEIFDDQFSVERPDGSNFTLKIRSTKLEDSAMYFCASAAREGLRQPQHFGDGTRLSIL.

The chain joins TRBV27 to TRBJ1-1; possible D gene TRBD1, 5 bases. The CDR3 sequence is 13 residues long. V lost 3 bases and J lost 1, with 6 bases in between. The germline gives CDR1 MNHEY, CDR2 SMNVEV (reference sequence). This chain's CDR3 is CASSLGGNTEAFF. CDR3 nucleotide sequence: TGTGCCAGCAGTTTGGGGGGGAACACTGAAGCTTTCTTT.

This chain joins TRBV4-2 and TRBJ2-5; 11 nucleotides line up with TRBD1. V gave up 4 bases and J gave up 5 bases; unmatched junction bases: 9. The CDR3 contains 16 residues. Germline lookup yields CDR1 LGHNA and CDR2 YNFKEQ. CDR3 protein: CASSPEGTGGEETQYF. The DNA for the CDR3 is TGTGCCAGCAGCCCTGAAGGGACAGGGGGAGAGGAGACCCAGTACTTC.

The V and J genes are TRBV28 and TRBJ1-1, with a possible D match to TRBD1 (6 bases). CDR1 is MDHEN and CDR2 is SYDVKM in the germline V gene. The CDR3 totals 14 residues. Trimming removed 3 bases at V and 11 bases at J, with 19 bases between. The CDR3 spells CASSLTGVEWDAFF. The CDR3 bases are TGTGCCAGCAGTTTGACAGGTGTCGAGTGGGACGCTTTCTTT.

This clone was seen just once. The chain carries TRBV5-6 and TRBJ1-1; 7 bases map to TRBD1. V trimming: 0 bases; J trimming: 5 bases; junction bases outside the gene matches: 13. Germline CDR1 is SGHDT and CDR2 is YYEEEE. This CDR3 comprises 17 residues. The CDR3 region has the DNA TGTGCCAGCAGCTTGGGCGAAGGCAGGGGGGCGAGGACTGAAGCTTTCTTT. It encodes CASSLGEGRGARTEAFF. Using reference TRBV5-6 and TRBJ1-1 for the parts outside the CDR3, the full variable domain is DAGVTQSPTHLIKTRGQQVTLRCSPKSGHDTVSWYQQALGQGPQFIFQYYEEEERQRGNFPDRFSGHQFPNYSSELNVNALLLGDSALYLCASSLGEGRGARTEAFFGQGTRLTVV.

This chain joins TRBV9 and TRBJ1-4; the D is unclear. This CDR3 contains 14 residues. V dropped 3 bases and J dropped 2 bases, with 8 bases sitting between them. From germline, CDR1 is SGDLS and CDR2 YYNGEE. For the CDR3, the DNA is TGTGCCAGCAGCGCTACCCGGACTAATGAAAAACTGTTTTTT. Translating gives CASSATRTNEKLFF.

The chain couples TRBV10-3 to TRBJ2-1, with 8 bases identical to TRBD2. Trimming took 4 bases from V and 6 from J; bases not matched to a gene: 2. The CDR3 has 13 residues. Germline V gene sequence: CDR1 ENHRY, CDR2 SYGVKD. CDR3 DNA: TGTGCCATCAGTGGCGGGGGGTTCAATGAGCAGTTCTTC. It yields the protein CAISGGGFNEQFF.

This chain connects TRBV2 to TRBJ2-7, with D perhaps TRBD1 (5 bases). V was trimmed by 7 bases and J by 6 bases, leaving 16 bases between them. This CDR3 spans 13 amino acids. CDR1 SNHLY and CDR2 FYNNEI come from the germline V gene. The CDR3 DNA follows: TGTGCCAGCACCTTGGGCTTAGGGGTCGAGCAGTACTTC. It specifies CASTLGLGVEQYF.

J is TRBJ2-2 and V is TRBV4-1; D unresolved. V was shortened by 0 bases and J by 14 bases, with 13 bases between the two germline ends. Germline V gene lookup returns CDR1 MGHRA and CDR2 YSYEKL. The CDR3 totals 13 residues. CDR3 in amino acids: CASSQDGPVALFF. DNA for the CDR3: TGCGCCAGCAGCCAAGATGGGCCCGTTGCACTGTTTTTT.

This sequence joins TRBV19 and TRBJ2-1; 9 bases fit TRBD1. The junction had 9 bases not matched to a gene; V was cut back by 4 bases and J by 8 bases. Germline CDR1 LNHDA, CDR2 SQIVND (reference sequence). This CDR3 has 15 residues. The CDR3 reads CASSTGGQGRDEQFF. CDR3 DNA: TGTGCCAGTAGTACGGGGGGACAGGGTAGGGATGAGCAGTTCTTC.

This chain connects TRBV5-4 to TRBJ1-4, with TRBD1 as a possible D gene (6 bases). V was pared by 5 bases and J by 4 bases, with 12 bases between. The CDR3 sequence is 14 residues long. The germline gives CDR1 SGHNT, CDR2 YYREEE (reference sequence). The CDR3 here is CASSFQGYNEKLFF. The CDR3 bases are TGTGCCAGCAGTTTCCAGGGGTATAATGAAAAACTGTTTTTT. The whole variable domain, filled in from reference TRBV5-4 and TRBJ1-4, reads ETGVTQSPTHLIKTRGQQVTLRCSSQSGHNTVSWYQQALGQGPQFIFQYYREEENGRGNFPPRFSGLQFPNYSSELNVNALELDDSALYLCASSFQGYNEKLFFGSGTQLSVL.

This clone appeared once. The chain couples TRBV6-1 to TRBJ1-5; weak D call: TRBD1 (5 bases). V was pared by 9 bases and J by 8 bases, with 11 bases between. This CDR3 contains 11 residues. Germline V gives CDR1 MNHNS, CDR2 SASEGT. This chain's CDR3 is CASRGGEPQHF. DNA of the CDR3: TGTGCCAGTAGGGGCGGAGAGCCCCAGCATTTT.

This sequence joins TRBV29-1 and TRBJ1-2, with a tentative D call TRBD1 (5 bases). Trimming took off 7 bases at V and 4 bases at J, with 13 bases between the two ends. This CDR3 region has 12 residues. Germline values: CDR1 SQVTM, CDR2 ANQGSEA. DNA for the CDR3: TGCAGCGCTCCGACAGTGGGCTATGGCTACACCTTC. Its translation is CSAPTVGYGYTF.